There are a few counts of the clone carrying this TCR beta chain. This CDR3 has 13 residues. The V end lost 7 bases, the J end lost 5 bases, and 13 bases lay between the germline ends. Germline values: CDR1 SGHTA, CDR2 FQGTGA. Universal primer sites and UMIs were introduced during 5'RACE template-switching synthesis of TCR cDNA. TCRdb used MiXCR to reprocess the 5' RACE reads, holding one entry per CDR3 protein. Altogether some 80,000 distinct CDR3 sequences are present, about 14% being singletons, with the ten largest covering just under 25%. This sample was taken from a study of T cells after yellow fever vaccination. Findings and limits, study-wide: FACS-sorted repertoires might harbor abundant contaminating clonotypes from the bulk population.

The chain uses TRBV7-3 and TRBJ2-3, with D possibly being TRBD1 (6 bases). This sample comprised CD8+ T cells not binding an NS4B(214-222) dextramer, sorted from PBMCs, obtained more than 20 days after the first yellow fever vaccination. This clonotype was obtained from a man between 18 and 29 years old who received the YFV17D yellow fever vaccine. The CDR3: CASTEGVGDTQYF. In DNA, the CDR3 is TGTGCCAGCACCGAGGGGGTGGGAGATACGCAGTATTTT.